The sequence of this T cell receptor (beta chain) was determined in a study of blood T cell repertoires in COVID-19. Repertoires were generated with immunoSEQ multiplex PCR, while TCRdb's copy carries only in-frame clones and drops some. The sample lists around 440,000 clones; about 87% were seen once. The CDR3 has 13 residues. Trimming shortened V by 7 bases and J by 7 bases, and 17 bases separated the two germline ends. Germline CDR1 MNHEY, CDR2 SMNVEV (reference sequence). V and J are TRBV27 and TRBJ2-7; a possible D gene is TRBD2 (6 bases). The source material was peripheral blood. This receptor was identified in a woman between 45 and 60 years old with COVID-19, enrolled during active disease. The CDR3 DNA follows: TGTGCCAGCAAGGGCGGGGCCCCGGGGGAGCAGTACTTC. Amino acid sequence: CASKGGAPGEQYF.